This T cell receptor beta chain was observed in a study of CD4+ T cells in melanoma. Study-wide findings and caveats: CD8+ T cell, macrophage and B cell function reportedly correlated with neoantigen-specific CD4+ T cells.

Germline CDR1 reads MNHEY; CDR2 reads SVGAGI. The CDR3 consists of 13 residues. Trimming cost V 3 bases and J 4 bases; bases outside gene matches: 3. TCRdb's copy holds only in-frame clones and misses some; the assay was immunoSEQ multiplex PCR. Seen here are 9,000 to 10,000 clones, 69% observed once, and the top ten hold about 18%. Details on this clone: The antigen remains unidentified.

The sequencing input was peripheral blood. The origin of this receptor is a human donor with melanoma. The chain is built from TRBV6-5 and TRBJ2-7; 7 nucleotides align to TRBD2. CDR3: CASSYAGEYEQYF. CDR3 nucleotides: TGTGCCAGCAGTTATGCGGGAGAATACGAGCAGTACTTC.